This entry lists 22 T cell receptor beta chains sequenced from one sample in a study of T cells in Graves' hyperthyroidism and ophthalmopathy. Researchers amplified the TCR beta CDR3 regions from RNA transcripts. First-round RT-PCR of the TCR CDR3 relied on the HTBI primer set. Each CDR3 protein gets one entry after TCRdb re-called the multiplex PCR reads with MiXCR. The sample shows around 800,000 distinct CDR3 sequences, more than 30% of them seen only once. Sequencing was carried out using blood. All receptors come from a man between 18 and 29 years old with Graves' hyperthyroidism.

This clonotype appeared once. This sequence may be a read error, since a much larger clone differs from it by one base. The CDR3 is CASSVAGGDTEAFF. The CDR3 DNA follows: TGTGCCAGCAGCGTAGCCGGAGGGGACACTGAAGCTTTCTTT. V gene TRBV9 combines with J gene TRBJ1-1; TRBD1 is a possible D gene (5 bases). Germline V CDR1 and CDR2: SGDLS, YYNGEE. The CDR3 contains 14 residues. Trimming cost V 0 bases and J 3 bases, with 9 bases left between them.

This clonotype was observed a few times. The CDR3 region has the DNA TGTGCCAGCAGCTTGGGGACTAGCGCCCAGACCCAGTACTTC. Amino acid sequence: CASSLGTSAQTQYF. V is TRBV5-5 and J is TRBJ2-5, with 9 nucleotides matching TRBD2. CDR3 length: 14 residues. J was trimmed by 6 bases and V by 0 bases; bases with no gene match: 3. Looked up from germline, CDR1 is SGHKS and CDR2 is YYEKEE (reference sequence). Filled out from reference TRBV5-5 and TRBJ2-5, the complete variable domain reads DAGVTQSPTHLIKTRGQQVTLRCSPISGHKSVSWYQQVLGQGPQFIFQYYEKEERGRGNFPDRFSARQFPNYSSELNVNALLLGDSALYLCASSLGTSAQTQYFGPGTRLLVL.

This chain links TRBV29-1 with TRBJ2-3; D unclear. CDR1 and CDR2 (germline): SQVTM, ANQGSEA. The CDR3 sequence is 16 residues long. V lost 0 bases, J lost 0 bases, and 13 bases lay in between. CDR3: CSVEEMGSPSTDTQYF. CDR3 nucleotides: TGCAGCGTTGAAGAGATGGGCAGCCCAAGCACAGATACGCAGTATTTT.

The chain has TRBV7-2 and TRBJ1-2; 7 positions match TRBD1. Germline V gives CDR1 SGHTA, CDR2 FQGNSA. This CDR3 has 13 amino acids. Trimming at V came to 5 bases and at J to 8 bases, leaving 8 bases not matched to a gene. The CDR3, as DNA: TGTGCCAGCAGCAATGTCCCGGGACAGGGCTACACCTTC. As protein: CASSNVPGQGYTF.

To note about this clonotype: A read error may explain this, as a much larger clone is one base away. The CDR3 loop is CASSLGRQAFAEAFF. CDR3 sequence (DNA): TGCGCCAGCAGCCTGGGACGGCAAGCGTTCGCTGAAGCTTTCTTT. The gene calls are TRBV5-1 and TRBJ1-1; the D gene is possibly TRBD1 (5 bases). Germline V gene data show CDR1 as SGHRS and CDR2 as YFSETQ. CDR3 size: 15 residues. The germline V and J ends were trimmed by 4 bases and 6 bases, with 19 bases remaining between them.

The J gene is TRBJ2-5, the V gene TRBV14, with D uncertain. The end of the DNA aligns better with TRBJ2-1, so the J call may be wrong. CDR1 is SGHDN, CDR2 FVKESK, per germline. CDR3 size: 12 residues. Here the CDR3 reads CASSLQRREQFF. In nucleotides, the CDR3 is TGTGCCAGCAGCCTCCAACGTAGGGAGCAGTTCTTC.

This chain joins TRBV20-1 and TRBJ1-5; TRBD1 might be the D (5 bases). Trimming left V 6 bases short and J 11 bases short, with 14 bases between. The CDR3 sequence is 11 residues long. Per the germline V gene, CDR1 is DFQATT and CDR2 is SNEGSKA (reference sequence). For the CDR3, the DNA is TGCAGTGCCCCGATCGGGGGGGCCCAGCATTTT. Encoded protein: CSAPIGGAQHF.

On this clonotype itself: One end of the junction fails to match germline, which may point to a read error. The chain uses TRBV7-3 and TRBJ1-1; D gene uncertain. Germline V gene data show CDR1 as SGHTA and CDR2 as FQGTGA. The CDR3 spans 12 residues. In nucleotides, the CDR3 is TGCGCCAGCAGCCAAGCCGGCTTTGAAGCTTTCTTT. The encoded protein is CASSQAGFEAFF.

This clonotype was found a few times. This chain connects TRBV20-1 to TRBJ1-1; the D gene is possibly TRBD1 (5 bases). The CDR3 loop spans 14 amino acids. Germline V gene lookup returns CDR1 DFQATT and CDR2 SNEGSKA (reference sequence). Trimming removed 5 bases at V and 0 bases at J, with 13 bases between. CDR3 loop: CSAPREGMNTEAFF. The CDR3 DNA is TGCAGTGCTCCCAGGGAGGGAATGAACACTGAAGCTTTCTTT.

This clonotype was found many times. The rearrangement uses TRBV19 and TRBJ2-7; TRBD1 matches 7 bases. Germline trimming cut 3 bases from V and 3 bases from J; bases unmatched to any gene: 5. This CDR3 spans 14 amino acids. Germline lookup yields CDR1 LNHDA and CDR2 SQIVND (reference sequence). Here the CDR3 reads CASSITGESYEQYF. Written as DNA, the CDR3 is TGTGCCAGTAGTATCACAGGGGAGAGCTACGAGCAGTACTTC.

The chain is built from TRBV5-4 and TRBJ2-7; unclear D gene. Trimming removed 0 bases from V and 3 bases from J, with 16 bases in between. Per the germline V gene, CDR1 is SGHNT and CDR2 is YYREEE (reference sequence). CDR3 length: 16 residues. CDR3 in amino acids: CASSLDPAGPRYEQYF. CDR3 sequence (DNA): TGTGCCAGCAGCTTGGACCCAGCAGGCCCACGCTACGAGCAGTACTTC.

This rearrangement joins TRBV6-5 to TRBJ2-7, with TRBD1 as a possible D gene (6 bases). Germline lookup yields CDR1 MNHEY and CDR2 SVGAGI. The CDR3 consists of 15 residues. V dropped 0 bases and J dropped 1 base, with 10 bases sitting between them. CDR3 DNA sequence: TGTGCCAGCAGTTACTCCTCCCAGGGGTCCTACGAGCAGTACTTC. It specifies CASSYSSQGSYEQYF.

This sequence joins TRBV11-2 and TRBJ2-7; possible D gene TRBD2, 5 bases. The CDR3 runs to 14 residues. Per the germline V gene, CDR1 is SGHAT and CDR2 is FQNNGV. Trimming took off 9 bases at V and 0 bases at J, with 15 bases between the two ends. The CDR3 sequence: CASSIVGDSYEQYF. The CDR3 DNA is TGTGCCAGTAGTATAGTCGGGGACTCCTACGAGCAGTACTTC.

Concerning this clonotype itself: The CDR3 carries no conserved terminal phenylalanine or tryptophan, so it likely arises from a read error. It is unclear where the CDR3 begins or ends on the DNA, so no DNA is shown, and the CDR3 is as TCRdb lists it. This rearrangement joins TRBV2 to TRBJ1-3; the table's D gene call, TRBD1, was not cross checked with the DNA. The CDR3 numbers 9 amino acids, ends counted. Germline V gene sequence: CDR1 SNHLY, CDR2 FYNNEI. The CDR3 reads CASSPPLAG.

This chain links TRBV20-1 with TRBJ1-5, with no clear D. The CDR3 totals 13 residues. Germline V gene lookup returns CDR1 DFQATT and CDR2 SNEGSKA (reference sequence). Trimming left V 3 bases short and J 4 bases short, with 10 bases between. CDR3: CSARGIGNQPQHF. The CDR3 DNA sequence: TGCAGTGCTAGGGGGATTGGGAATCAGCCCCAGCATTTT.

As regards this clonotype: This may be a read error: a much more frequent sequence differs by one nucleotide. The rearrangement joins TRBV2 to TRBJ2-5; D uncertain. The ends were cut back, 6 bases at V and 1 base at J, with 9 bases in the middle. Looked up from germline, CDR1 is SNHLY and CDR2 is FYNNEI. There are 13 residues in the CDR3. This chain's CDR3 is CASSHILQETQYF. The DNA for the CDR3 is TGTGCCAGCAGCCACATCCTCCAAGAGACCCAGTACTTC.

In this sample, this clonotype turned up a few times. The chain combines TRBV11-2 with TRBJ2-7; D is possibly TRBD1 or TRBD2 (5 bases each). Germline CDR1 and CDR2: SGHAT and FQNNGV. The CDR3 runs 14 residues. V lost 5 bases to trimming and J lost 7 bases, with 18 bases between them. Here the CDR3 reads CASSHRDPTREQYF. CDR3 DNA: TGTGCCAGCAGCCACCGGGACCCCACTCGGGAGCAGTACTTC.

V is TRBV7-3 and J is TRBJ2-7, with a weak D call TRBD2 (5 bases). The J call may be in error: the DNA end matches TRBJ2-1 better. Per the germline V gene, CDR1 is SGHTA and CDR2 is FQGTGA. There are 13 residues in the CDR3. The chain's CDR3 is CASSPPERDEQFF. CDR3 DNA: TGTGCCAGCAGCCCTCCAGAGAGGGATGAGCAGTTCTTC.

The chain links TRBV29-1 to TRBJ2-3; 9 nucleotides agree with TRBD1. Germline CDR1 and CDR2: SQVTM and ANQGSEA. This CDR3 is built from 14 residues. V shed 4 bases, J shed 4 bases, and the junction held 6 bases outside the gene matches. CDR3: CSVARDRVPDTQYF. The CDR3 coding sequence is TGCAGCGTTGCACGGGACAGGGTGCCAGATACGCAGTATTTT.

Notes on this clonotype: A much larger clone lies a single base off, so this may be a read error. The chain has TRBV7-7 and TRBJ1-4; TRBD1 matches 7 bases. CDR3 length: 13 amino acids. The germline V gene has CDR1 SSHAT and CDR2 FNYEAQ (reference sequence). V trimming: 5 bases; J trimming: 7 bases; junction bases outside the gene matches: 4. This CDR3 reads CASSGPGGEKLFF. The CDR3 nucleotides read TGTGCCAGCAGCGGACCAGGGGGTGAAAAACTGTTTTTT.

The chain carries TRBV19 and TRBJ1-1, with 7 bases aligning to TRBD1. Germline lookup yields CDR1 LNHDA and CDR2 SQIVND (reference sequence). Trimming removed 4 bases from V and 4 bases from J; junction bases left unmatched: 9. The CDR3 loop spans 15 amino acids. The CDR3 sequence: CASSTSNRGVTEAFF. Here the CDR3 DNA reads TGTGCCAGTAGTACCTCCAACAGGGGAGTCACTGAAGCTTTCTTT.

The gene calls are TRBV9 and TRBJ2-7; weak D call: TRBD2 (5 bases). The CDR3 loop spans 15 amino acids. Looked up from germline, CDR1 is SGDLS and CDR2 is YYNGEE. V dropped 2 bases and J dropped 5 bases, with 17 bases sitting between them. CDR3 sequence reads: CASSVSVLEVHEQYF. CDR3 coding DNA: TGTGCCAGCAGCGTTAGCGTCCTGGAGGTCCACGAGCAGTACTTC.